The clone carrying this TCR beta chain was detected only once. Its specificity is not known. The data were taken from a study of PD-1 blockade in classical Hodgkin lymphoma. Clones were read by immunoSEQ multiplex PCR, and TCRdb kept only the in-frame ones, dropping some. The sample contains some 96,000 clones, around 90% of which appear only once. CDR1 is MDHEN, CDR2 SYDVKM, per germline. Trimming stripped 4 bases from V and 6 bases from J, with 10 bases between. This CDR3 has 13 residues. Findings and limits, study-wide: Unlike CD8+ TCR diversity, which did not rise significantly by C4D1, CD4+ TCR diversity did.

Every patient experienced relapse after autologous stem cell transplantation, and brentuximab vedotin exposure varied. The material was peripheral blood mononuclear cells (PBMCs), obtained at baseline. This TCR derives from a human donor with classical Hodgkin lymphoma. The V and J genes are TRBV28 and TRBJ2-1; no reliable D call. The DNA for the CDR3 is TGTGCCAGCAGTTATAGTACGACCAATGAGCAGTTCTTC. It codes for CASSYSTTNEQFF.